This T cell receptor (beta chain) was profiled in a study of identical twins. In this sample, this clonotype turned up a few times. The V end lost 3 bases, the J end lost 6 bases, and 12 bases lay between the germline ends. In germline, CDR1 is DFQATT, CDR2 SNEGSKA (reference sequence). The CDR3 length is 13 residues. Each CDR3 protein gets one entry after TCRdb re-called the 5' RACE reads with MiXCR. Altogether about 900,000 distinct CDR3 sequences are present, about 12% being singletons, with the ten largest covering around 1.5%. The sample was also reused in another study, on yellow fever vaccine responses in identical twins.

The sequence was obtained from a woman aged 18 to 35 in good health. The J gene is TRBJ2-1, the V gene TRBV20-1, with D tentatively TRBD1 or TRBD2 (5 bases each). The sequenced sample was PBMCs. The CDR3 DNA sequence: TGCAGTGCTAGTATGGGGGTCTTCAATGAGCAGTTCTTC. It specifies CSASMGVFNEQFF.